The 29 T cell receptor beta chains given below trace back to one sample, sequenced in a study of cytomegalovirus exposure and HLA in healthy donors. Researchers ran the PCR with 60 Vbeta and 13 Jbeta primers. The assay was immunoSEQ multiplex PCR, and TCRdb's table has in-frame clones only and misses some. The table records around 120,000 clones, roughly 80% of them present only once. The sequencing sample was made of PBMCs. These receptors were taken from a man aged 50 to 60 in good health and CMV-seropositive.

As DNA, the CDR3 is TGTGCCAGCAGTGAAGCGAAGCCGTACTATGGCTACACCTTC. It specifies CASSEAKPYYGYTF. The rearrangement uses TRBV2 and TRBJ1-2; no reliable D call. CDR1 is SNHLY and CDR2 is FYNNEI in the germline V gene. The V end was cut by 0 bases, the J end by 3 bases, with 8 bases between. The CDR3 is made up of 14 amino acids.

CDR3 loop: CASSLGTGSSNQPQHF. The CDR3 nucleotides read TGTGCCAGCAGCTTAGGCACTGGGAGCTCCAATCAGCCCCAGCATTTT. This sequence joins TRBV7-9 and TRBJ1-5, with D uncertain. The CDR3 spans 16 residues. Germline V gives CDR1 SEHNR, CDR2 FQNEAQ (reference sequence). V dropped 1 base and J dropped 3 bases, with 13 bases sitting between them.

This CDR3 is CASTGPPGELFF. CDR3 in DNA: TGTGCCAGTACAGGGCCCCCCGGGGAGCTGTTTTTT. The genes are TRBV2 and TRBJ2-2; possibly TRBD1 for D (6 bases). Germline V CDR1 and CDR2: SNHLY, FYNNEI. CDR3 size: 12 residues. V was clipped by 9 bases and J by 6 bases, with 11 bases between them.

V usage is TRBV14 and J usage is TRBJ1-3, with 7 bases matching TRBD1. J gave up 3 bases and V 8 bases, and 4 bases lay outside the gene matches. CDR1 and CDR2 (germline): SGHDN, FVKESK. The CDR3 length is 13 residues. The chain's CDR3 is CASSGQIGNTIYF. Written as DNA, the CDR3 is TGTGCCAGCTCGGGACAGATTGGAAACACCATATATTTT. Based on the CDR3 plus reference TRBV14 and TRBJ1-3, the full variable domain is EAGVTQFPSHSVIEKGQTVTLRCDPISGHDNLYWYRRVMGKEIKFLLHFVKESKQDESGMPNNRFLAERTGGTYSTLKVQPAELEDSGVYFCASSGQIGNTIYFGEGSWLTVV.

The V gene is TRBV7-9, the J gene TRBJ1-2; D gene unclear. Germline CDR1 and CDR2: SEHNR and FQNEAQ (reference sequence). The V gene lost 3 bases and the J gene lost 6 bases, with 8 bases spanning the gap. CDR3 size: 12 residues. DNA for the CDR3: TGTGCCAGCAGCTTTGGGCTTGATGGCTACACCTTC. Translating it yields CASSFGLDGYTF.

The V and J genes are TRBV25-1 and TRBJ1-2, with a tentative D call TRBD1 (6 bases). The V end was cut by 4 bases, the J end by 8 bases, with 20 bases between. Germline V gene data show CDR1 as MGHDK and CDR2 as SYGVNS. The CDR3 is 15 amino acids. The CDR3 DNA sequence: TGTGCCAGCAGTGTAGGTGACAGGTCGGTTTACGGCTACACCTTC. The encoded protein is CASSVGDRSVYGYTF.

The chain uses TRBV5-1 and TRBJ1-6; D call uncertain. Trimming left V 0 bases short and J 7 bases short, with 8 bases between. This CDR3 is 14 amino acids long. The germline gives CDR1 SGHRS, CDR2 YFSETQ. The CDR3: CASSLEAGNSPLHF. The CDR3 DNA reads as TGCGCCAGCAGCTTGGAGGCAGGAAATTCACCCCTCCACTTT.

The chain couples TRBV5-1 to TRBJ2-1; 13 bases align to TRBD2. The CDR3 is 16 amino acids. The V and J ends lost 4 bases and 8 bases, in that order; junction bases with no gene match: 9. Germline assignment: CDR1 SGHRS and CDR2 YFSETQ. The DNA of the CDR3 is TGCGCCAGCAGCCGCACTAGCGGGGGGGCCCTGGATGAGCAGTTCTTC. Translating it yields CASSRTSGGALDEQFF.

V gene TRBV6-1 combines with J gene TRBJ1-1; 7 bases are shared with TRBD1. V was pared by 6 bases and J by 4 bases, with 11 bases of the junction left unmatched. This CDR3 region has 15 residues. Per germline, CDR1 MNHNS and CDR2 SASEGT. This CDR3 is CASRATQGGGTEAFF. The CDR3 coding sequence is TGTGCCAGCAGGGCTACCCAAGGGGGCGGCACTGAAGCTTTCTTT.

The rearrangement uses TRBV19 and TRBJ2-5; D perhaps matches TRBD2 (6 bases). Trimming stripped 7 bases from V and 0 bases from J, with 15 bases between. The CDR3 totals 15 residues. In germline, CDR1 is LNHDA, CDR2 SQIVND (reference sequence). CDR3 in DNA: TGTGCCAGTAAAAAGAGGGACTCGTACCAAGAGACCCAGTACTTC. This codes for CASKKRDSYQETQYF.

The chain links TRBV5-1 to TRBJ2-3; 10 bases align to TRBD1. The CDR3 sequence is 16 residues long. V dropped 4 bases and J dropped 3; count of bases not matched to a gene: 8. The germline CDR1 and CDR2 sequences are SGHRS and YFSETQ. Written as DNA, the CDR3 is TGCGCCAGCAGCCGCGGACAGGGGGTTGGAACAGATACGCAGTATTTT. The encoded protein is CASSRGQGVGTDTQYF.

The V and J genes are TRBV5-4 and TRBJ2-5; 9 nucleotides align to TRBD2. CDR3 size: 14 residues. CDR1 and CDR2 from the germline V gene are SGHNT and YYREEE (reference sequence). Germline trimming cut 4 bases from V and 5 bases from J; bases unmatched to any gene: 6. Here the CDR3 reads CASSPWTSDETQYF. Here the CDR3 DNA reads TGTGCCAGCAGCCCTTGGACTAGCGATGAGACCCAGTACTTC.

A few counts support this clone. The genes are TRBV5-1 and TRBJ1-1; 7 bases match TRBD1. The V segment lost 4 bases and the J segment 0 bases; nucleotides outside the gene matches: 3. The CDR3 is made up of 14 amino acids. The V gene's germline CDR1 is SGHRS and CDR2 YFSETQ. CDR3 bases: TGCGCCAGCAGCGGGGGACAGCTGAACACTGAAGCTTTCTTT. Protein product: CASSGGQLNTEAFF.

A word on this clone: One junction end disagrees with the germline gene, perhaps due to a read error. The gene calls are TRBV7-7 and TRBJ1-1; no firm D call. The CDR3 sequence is 13 residues long. The V gene's germline CDR1 is SSHAT and CDR2 FNYEAQ (reference sequence). CDR3 nucleotide sequence: TGTGCTAGCAGCGCGGACCGAGAGGGTGAAGCTTTCTTT. It is translated as CASSADREGEAFF.

This chain uses TRBV6-1 with TRBJ2-3; 7 bases align to TRBD2. This CDR3 is built from 15 residues. CDR1 is MNHNS and CDR2 is SASEGT in the germline V gene. Unmatched junction bases numbered 5, after V lost 3 bases and J lost 2 bases. This CDR3 is CASSDWGGSTDTQYF. The DNA for the CDR3 is TGTGCCAGCAGTGATTGGGGGGGATCCACAGATACGCAGTATTTT.

J is TRBJ1-5 and V is TRBV30; 8 nucleotides align to TRBD1. This CDR3 spans 15 amino acids. V dropped 2 bases and J dropped 4; count of bases not matched to a gene: 7. Per germline, CDR1 GTSNPN and CDR2 SVGIG (reference sequence). The CDR3 sequence: CAWSMQGAPNQPQHF. The CDR3, as DNA: TGTGCCTGGAGTATGCAGGGGGCCCCGAATCAGCCCCAGCATTTT. Full variable domain (missing parts from reference TRBV30 and TRBJ1-5): SQTIHQWPATLVQPVGSPLSLECTVEGTSNPNLYWYRQAAGRGLQLLFYSVGIGQISSEVPQNLSASRPQDRQFILSSKKLLLSDSGFYLCAWSMQGAPNQPQHFGDGTRLSIL.

The rearrangement joins TRBV6-5 to TRBJ1-2, with D possibly matching TRBD1 (5 bases). The CDR3 length is 12 residues. CDR1 is MNHEY and CDR2 is SVGAGI in the germline V gene. Trimming pared 6 bases from V and 5 bases from J, leaving 10 bases between. The CDR3 loop reads CASSRDYYGYTF. The CDR3, as DNA: TGTGCCAGCAGCCGGGACTATTATGGCTACACCTTC.

This chain links TRBV5-1 with TRBJ2-5, with D uncertain. The V and J ends lost 0 bases and 1 base respectively, with 13 bases between them. The CDR3 runs 16 residues. Germline CDR1 SGHRS, CDR2 YFSETQ. The CDR3 here is CASSLDPSTSQETQYF. The CDR3 nucleotides read TGCGCCAGCAGCTTGGATCCGAGTACCTCCCAAGAGACCCAGTACTTC.

The chain carries TRBV7-2 and TRBJ2-3, with D perhaps TRBD1 (5 bases). The CDR3 is made up of 13 amino acids. Germline CDR1 reads SGHTA; CDR2 reads FQGNSA. V was clipped by 3 bases and J by 4 bases, with 8 bases between them. The CDR3 region is CASSFRASDTQYF. CDR3 nucleotides: TGTGCCAGCAGCTTCAGGGCTTCAGATACGCAGTATTTT.

The chain recombines TRBV5-1 with TRBJ2-3; no reliable D call. Looked up from germline, CDR1 is SGHRS and CDR2 is YFSETQ. The CDR3 is made up of 13 amino acids. V was cut by 0 bases and J by 0 bases, with 2 bases left in between. For the CDR3, the DNA is TGCGCCAGCAGCTTGGCAAGCACAGATACGCAGTATTTT. This gives the protein CASSLASTDTQYF.

The V call is TRBV4-1, the J call TRBJ2-3; 13 bases line up with TRBD2. J gave up 4 bases and V 0 bases, and 13 bases lay outside the gene matches. CDR1 is MGHRA, CDR2 YSYEKL, per germline. The CDR3 length is 20 residues. CDR3 loop: CASSQDRAKGLAGFADTQYF. CDR3 DNA sequence: TGCGCCAGCAGCCAAGACCGGGCAAAGGGACTAGCGGGGTTCGCAGATACGCAGTATTTT.

There are a few counts of this clone. The chain has TRBV10-3 and TRBJ1-2; no clear D. CDR1 is ENHRY and CDR2 is SYGVKD in the germline V gene. Trimming took off 7 bases at V and 8 bases at J, with 14 bases between the two ends. CDR3 length: 12 residues. The CDR3 region is CAIIGPAGGYTF. CDR3 nucleotides: TGTGCCATCATTGGGCCAGCGGGAGGCTACACCTTC.

This chain connects TRBV5-1 to TRBJ1-4, with D maybe TRBD1 (5 bases). Germline-derived CDR1 and CDR2 are SGHRS and YFSETQ. Trimming pared 1 base from V and 7 bases from J, leaving 14 bases between. This CDR3 region has 15 residues. The CDR3 nucleotides read TGCGCCAGCAGCTTGACTGATGCAGGGCGTGAAAAACTGTTTTTT. Its protein product is CASSLTDAGREKLFF.

This clone was detected only a few times. Other DNA sequences in the sample encode the same CDR3. This chain uses TRBV5-1 with TRBJ2-1, with TRBD2 matching 13 bases. V lost 0 bases and J lost 6; bases outside the gene matches: 6. The CDR3 contains 17 residues. Germline V gene sequence: CDR1 SGHRS, CDR2 YFSETQ. For the CDR3, the DNA is TGCGCCAGCAGCTTGGGTACTAGCGGGGGGGCCTTCAATGAGCAGTTCTTC. This codes for CASSLGTSGGAFNEQFF. The full variable domain, its missing parts supplied by reference TRBV5-1 and TRBJ2-1, is KAGVTQTPRYLIKTRGQQVTLSCSPISGHRSVSWYQQTPGQGLQFLFEYFSETQRNKGNFPGRFSGRQFSNSRSEMNVSTLELGDSALYLCASSLGTSGGAFNEQFFGPGTRLTVL.

The chain couples TRBV4-1 to TRBJ1-5; 7 bases are a match to TRBD1. V gave up 1 base and J gave up 7 bases; unmatched junction bases: 10. Per the germline V gene, CDR1 is MGHRA and CDR2 is YSYEKL. The CDR3 length is 16 residues. CDR3 nucleotides: TGCGCCAGCAGCCAAGCCCCTGACAGGGAGGAGCAGCCCCAGCATTTT. This codes for CASSQAPDREEQPQHF.

The chain links TRBV5-4 to TRBJ2-5, with 12 bases fitting TRBD2. This CDR3 spans 16 amino acids. Germline V CDR1 and CDR2: SGHNT, YYREEE (reference sequence). With 4 bases clipped from V and 2 bases from J, the junction kept 6 bases outside the gene matches. In nucleotides, the CDR3 is TGTGCCAGCAGCACCCCGACTAGCGGGAGTCAAGAGACCCAGTACTTC. Translating gives CASSTPTSGSQETQYF.

The gene calls are TRBV7-2 and TRBJ2-7, with TRBD2 matching over 10 bases. The V gene end was trimmed by 1 base and the J gene end by 0 bases; junction bases not matched to a gene: 6. The CDR3 has 17 amino acids. CDR1 and CDR2 from the germline V gene are SGHTA and FQGNSA. The CDR3 region is CASSLGPSSGSSYEQYF. DNA of the CDR3: TGTGCCAGCAGCTTAGGCCCTTCTAGCGGGAGCTCCTACGAGCAGTACTTC.

The chain couples TRBV9 to TRBJ1-1; maybe TRBD1 (5 bases). Germline V gene sequence: CDR1 SGDLS, CDR2 YYNGEE. V dropped 0 bases and J dropped 3 bases, with 12 bases sitting between them. There are 15 residues in the CDR3. The CDR3 reads CASSVDGRGYTEAFF. The CDR3 DNA reads TGTGCCAGCAGCGTAGACGGGAGGGGTTACACTGAAGCTTTCTTT. Together with reference TRBV9 and TRBJ1-1, the CDR3 gives the full variable domain: DSGVTQTPKHLITATGQRVTLRCSPRSGDLSVYWYQQSLDQGLQFLIQYYNGEERAKGNILERFSAQQFPDLHSELNLSSLELGDSALYFCASSVDGRGYTEAFFGQGTRLTVV.

This chain uses TRBV5-1 with TRBJ2-3; 7 bases align to TRBD2. This CDR3 is built from 12 residues. Germline lookup yields CDR1 SGHRS and CDR2 YFSETQ. Unmatched junction bases numbered 6, after V lost 10 bases and J lost 4 bases. The CDR3 region is CACAGEADTQYF. CDR3 DNA: TGCGCCTGCGCGGGGGAGGCAGATACGCAGTATTTT.